This T cell receptor (beta chain) was identified in a study of blood T cell repertoires in COVID-19 (TCRdb year 2020). Regarding the complete study: Collaborator samples came from the United States, Italy and Spain and covered acute and convalescent phases of COVID-19. The material from the prospective study consisted of cDNA or gDNA derived from T cells, B-cell-depleted T cells, or PBMCs. Deeply sampled blood TCRbeta repertoires from subjects exposed to, actively infected with, or recovered from COVID-19 were included in the dataset. A freely available public database, intended as a resource for researchers studying the immune response to SARS-CoV-2, is where the repertoires were released. Samples were obtained from the ongoing ImmuneRACE study (first 160 participants) and from approximately 1,200 subjects provided by 6 global collaborators. Nearly every sample came with metadata listing a de-identified subject ID, COVID-19 status, age in years and sex. HLA class I and class II types, where available, came from metadata supplied by the sample provider rather than from assay-based typing.

Taken from the germline V gene, the CDR1 and CDR2 loops are MDHEN and SYDVKM. The CDR3 holds 14 amino acids from the cysteine to the phenylalanine. The retained sequence is limited to the CDR3, 42 bases, with the frame set at the first base. Cut back by 5 bases and 2 bases, the V and J ends lie 13 bases apart. TCRbeta CDR3 regions were amplified from genomic DNA using the immunoSEQ Assay, a bias-controlled multiplex PCR. As for the original processing: The number of nucleated cells in each sample was estimated from the amplification of reference gene primers within the assay. To quantify the absolute abundance of each unique TCRbeta CDR3 rearrangement, sequence reads were collapsed and filtered. For each sample, productive Simpson clonality was calculated as the square root of Simpson's diversity index across productive rearrangements. The table was pulled from immuneACCESS by TCRdb, which kept in-frame rearrangements only. Such tables lose some clones; where checked, under half of the loss comes from unresolved V genes, and the rest has no known cause. That table gives V, J and clone size, and the DNA gave D and trimming. Counted in this sample were around 180,000 clones; more than 80% of them appeared once. The top ten constitute approximately 12% of the sample.

As to this clone: What this receptor recognizes is not known. The record has no base qualities; no much larger clone is one base away.

On the study overall, not on this receptor specifically: How much clinical and demographic metadata was included differed by source and by participant, and the metadata was provided uncurated.

Participants in the prospective study were enrolled through a virtual design, were aged roughly 18 to 90 years, and lived in approximately 24 United States geographic areas. In the prospective study, cohorts were assigned on the basis of participant-reported clinical history obtained from a screening survey and a study questionnaire. For ImmuneRACE Cohort 3, a participant was defined as recovered based on two consecutive negative NP/OP PCR tests, clearance by a healthcare professional, or resolution of symptoms. In the prospective study, whole blood, serum and a nasopharyngeal or oropharyngeal swab were collected from each participant by mobile phlebotomists. Additional blood draws and questionnaires over an approximately 2-month period could optionally be provided by prospective study participants. Prospective study blood samples were shipped either frozen or at room temperature before DNA extraction.

The receptor was isolated from a man in his fifties or sixties who had recovered from COVID-19. What was sequenced was PBMCs or T cells enriched from blood (not recorded which). The chain links TRBV28 with TRBJ2-7; 6 matching bases give a weak D call of TRBD1. This receptor carries the CDR3 CASSLTGPPYEQYF. The nucleotide sequence is TGTGCCAGCAGTCTGACAGGACCACCCTACGAGCAGTACTTC. The full variable domain, with segments outside the CDR3 supplied by the reference TRBV28 and TRBJ2-7 proteins, appears as DVKVTQSSRYLVKRTGEKVFLECVQDMDHENMFWYRQDPGLGLRLIYFSYDVKMKEKGDIPEGYSVSREKKERFSLILESASTNQTSMYLCASSLTGPPYEQYFGPGTRLTVT.